The clone carrying this T cell receptor (beta chain) has a count of ten or more. The TCRbeta library was prepared with unique molecular identifiers. Each CDR3 protein gets one entry after TCRdb re-called the PCR reads with MiXCR. The sample yields around 300,000 distinct CDR3 sequences, around 10% seen once. This sample stems from a study of T-cell reconstitution after alpha-beta-depleted transplantation in children. The source material was peripheral blood, sampled 180 days after TCRalphabeta/CD19-depleted stem cell transplant. The source of this sequence is a male patient between 2 and 10 years old who had a stem cell transplant for chronic granulomatous disease, so the T cells may come from the graft donor.

CDR3 sequence (DNA): TGTGCCAGCAGTTACTCGGACAGCTCTGGGGCCAACGTCCTGACTTTC. Protein sequence: CASSYSDSSGANVLTF. V is TRBV6-5 and J is TRBJ2-6; the D gene is possibly TRBD1 (6 bases). This CDR3 comprises 16 residues. Germline CDR1 is MNHEY and CDR2 is SVGAGI. V lost 0 bases and J 0 bases, leaving 6 bases between the germline ends.